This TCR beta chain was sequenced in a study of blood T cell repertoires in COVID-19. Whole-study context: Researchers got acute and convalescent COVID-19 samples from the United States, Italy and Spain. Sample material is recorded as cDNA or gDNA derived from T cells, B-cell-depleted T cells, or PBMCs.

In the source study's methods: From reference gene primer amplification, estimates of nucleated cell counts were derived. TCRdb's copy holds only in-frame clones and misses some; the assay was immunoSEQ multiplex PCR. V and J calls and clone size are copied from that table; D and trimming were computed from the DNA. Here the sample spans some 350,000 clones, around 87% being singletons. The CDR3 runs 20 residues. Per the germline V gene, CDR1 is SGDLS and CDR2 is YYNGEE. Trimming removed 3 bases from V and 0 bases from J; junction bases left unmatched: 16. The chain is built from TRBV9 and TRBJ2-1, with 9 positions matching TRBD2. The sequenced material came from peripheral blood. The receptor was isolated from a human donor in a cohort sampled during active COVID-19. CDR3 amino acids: CASSEQPGLAERRSYNEQFF. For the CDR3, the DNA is TGTGCCAGCAGCGAACAACCGGGACTAGCTGAACGTCGCTCCTACAATGAGCAGTTCTTC.